Below are 13 T cell receptor beta chains sequenced from a single sample in a study of CXCR3-negative and CXCR3-positive naive CD8 T cells. Study-wide points: Naive CXCR3-positive cells had TRB CDR3s more hydrophobic than those of CXCR3-negative naive cells.

Via 5' RACE with UMI labels, TRB cDNA libraries were prepared. Each CDR3 protein gets one entry in TCRdb, which reprocessed the 5' RACE reads and gives no DNA. This sample lists 150,000 or so distinct CDR3 sequences; its ten largest clones have 0.25% to 0.35%. The antigens of these receptors remain unknown. The sequenced sample was naive CXCR3+ CD8+ T cells from blood. The subset is: CD45RO-CCR7+CD27+CD95- naive CD8+ T cells expressing CXCR3 (TNR3+). The receptors originated from a human donor in good health. Some clones in this sample may be carry-over from other donors' samples.

V and J are TRBV18 and TRBJ2-7; TCRdb returns TRBD1, unconfirmable since there is no DNA. Germline loops: CDR1 KGHSH, CDR2 LQKENI. The CDR3 totals 13 residues. CDR3 residues: CASSDAGDPEQYF.

This chain joins TRBV7-2 and TRBJ2-7; TCRdb names TRBD2, which stays unverified in the absence of DNA. This CDR3 is built from 14 residues. Germline-derived CDR1 and CDR2 are SGHTA and FQGNSA. CDR3 region: CASSPGTRIHEQYF.

V usage is TRBV28 and J usage is TRBJ2-3; checking the TCRdb D call of TRBD1 is not possible without DNA. The germline V gene encodes CDR1 MDHEN and CDR2 SYDVKM. This CDR3 has 16 residues. The chain's CDR3 is CASSNSRTGGTDTQYF. The full variable domain, rest sourced from reference TRBV28 and TRBJ2-3, is DVKVTQSSRYLVKRTGEKVFLECVQDMDHENMFWYRQDPGLGLRLIYFSYDVKMKEKGDIPEGYSVSREKKERFSLILESASTNQTSMYLCASSNSRTGGTDTQYFGPGTRLTVL.

The chain carries TRBV29-1 and TRBJ2-1; the D call from TCRdb, TRBD1, cannot be confirmed without DNA. There are 12 residues in the CDR3. Germline V gives CDR1 SQVTM, CDR2 ANQGSEA. The CDR3 loop is CSVEPQRDEQFF.

The CDR3 spells CASSLVGGPIEQFF. The J gene is TRBJ2-1, the V gene TRBV7-9; TCRdb lists TRBD1, though no DNA is available to test this call. CDR1 SEHNR and CDR2 FQNEAQ come from the germline V gene (reference sequence). CDR3 length: 14 residues. Full variable domain (remainder filled in from reference TRBV7-9 and TRBJ2-1): DTGVSQNPRHKITKRGQNVTFRCDPISEHNRLYWYRQTLGQGPEFLTYFQNEAQLEKSRLLSDRFSAERPKGSFSTLEIQRTEQGDSAMYLCASSLVGGPIEQFFGPGTRLTVL.

This chain connects TRBV7-3 to TRBJ2-2. Germline V gives CDR1 SGHTA, CDR2 FQGTGA. This CDR3 region has 16 residues. CDR3 in amino acids: CASSLSSLANTGELFF. Combining the CDR3 with reference TRBV7-3 and TRBJ2-2 gives the whole variable domain GAGVSQTPSNKVTEKGKYVELRCDPISGHTALYWYRQSLGQGPEFLIYFQGTGAADDSGLPNDRFFAVRPEGSVSTLKIQRTERGDSAVYLCASSLSSLANTGELFFGEGSRLTVL.

CDR3 in amino acids: CASCGGYQETQYF. The chain recombines TRBV28 with TRBJ2-5; absent DNA, TCRdb's TRBD1 call cannot be checked. This CDR3 contains 13 residues. Looked up from germline, CDR1 is MDHEN and CDR2 is SYDVKM.

The chain combines TRBV29-1 with TRBJ2-3; no DNA is available, so the TRBD2 call from TCRdb remains unchecked. The CDR3 length is 14 residues. Germline values: CDR1 SQVTM, CDR2 ANQGSEA. The CDR3: CSVTTSGRTDTQYF.

This chain joins TRBV20-1 and TRBJ1-1. Germline lookup yields CDR1 DFQATT and CDR2 SNEGSKA (reference sequence). This CDR3 spans 12 amino acids. Here the CDR3 reads CSVNAMNTEAFF.

CDR3 sequence reads: CASSPTRDYNEQFF. The J gene is TRBJ2-1, the V gene TRBV11-2; TCRdb's D call of TRBD1 is untestable without DNA. This CDR3 has 14 amino acids. Germline-derived CDR1 and CDR2 are SGHAT and FQNNGV.

This chain connects TRBV29-1 to TRBJ1-1; absent DNA, TCRdb's TRBD1 call cannot be checked. The germline V gene has CDR1 SQVTM and CDR2 ANQGSEA. The CDR3 totals 14 residues. CDR3 loop: CSVDRGRLDTEAFF.

CDR3 region: CASSGRGRSMNTEAFF. The V call is TRBV7-9, the J call TRBJ1-1; as DNA is missing, the TRBD1 call by TCRdb cannot be tested. Germline V lookup: CDR1 SEHNR, CDR2 FQNEAQ (reference sequence). CDR3 size: 16 residues.

The V call is TRBV5-1, the J call TRBJ2-7; there is no DNA to check the TCRdb D call of TRBD1. CDR3 length: 14 residues. The germline V gene has CDR1 SGHRS and CDR2 YFSETQ. The chain's CDR3 is CASSLRQGPYEQYF.